Presented here are 8 T cell receptor beta chains from one specimen sequenced in a study of control samples from healthy donors and cancer patients. Repertoires were generated with immunoSEQ multiplex PCR, while TCRdb's copy carries only in-frame clones and drops some. The table includes 150,000 to 200,000 clones, 85% to 95% detected once. Material for sequencing was blood. The receptors shown here come from a man aged 18 to 29 in good health.

The chain couples TRBV9 to TRBJ1-2; a possible D gene is TRBD1 (5 bases). This CDR3 spans 15 amino acids. With 4 bases removed from V and 6 bases from J, the gap between germline ends came to 19 bases. Germline CDR1 reads SGDLS; CDR2 reads YYNGEE. The CDR3 loop is CASSFGVREGDGYTF. The CDR3 DNA reads as TGTGCCAGCAGCTTCGGTGTCAGGGAAGGTGATGGCTACACCTTC.

The chain carries TRBV7-3 and TRBJ2-4; 7 bases map to TRBD2. Germline CDR1 reads SGHTA; CDR2 reads FQGTGA. The CDR3 consists of 14 residues. J gave up 7 bases and V 5 bases, and 8 bases lay outside the gene matches. In nucleotides, the CDR3 is TGTGCCAGCAGCCGCAGCGGGGCCCACAACATTCAGTACTTC. This sequence encodes CASSRSGAHNIQYF. Full variable domain (remainder filled in from reference TRBV7-3 and TRBJ2-4): GAGVSQTPSNKVTEKGKYVELRCDPISGHTALYWYRQSLGQGPEFLIYFQGTGAADDSGLPNDRFFAVRPEGSVSTLKIQRTERGDSAVYLCASSRSGAHNIQYFGAGTRLSVL.

This chain connects TRBV18 to TRBJ1-2, with 7 bases lining up with TRBD1. In germline, CDR1 is KGHSH, CDR2 LQKENI. Trimming removed 0 bases from V and 6 bases from J; junction bases left unmatched: 10. The CDR3 extends over 16 amino acids. The CDR3 DNA sequence: TGTGCCAGCTCACCACCAAACTTACAGGGGTACGATGGCTACACCTTC. Its protein is CASSPPNLQGYDGYTF.

The chain links TRBV5-4 to TRBJ2-5; TRBD1 matches 7 bases. Germline V gene lookup returns CDR1 SGHNT and CDR2 YYREEE (reference sequence). Trimming removed 1 base from V and 5 bases from J; junction bases left unmatched: 8. CDR3 length: 15 residues. CDR3 sequence reads: CASSLNPQGWETQYF. In DNA form, the CDR3 reads TGTGCCAGCAGCTTGAACCCACAGGGGTGGGAGACCCAGTACTTC.

This chain links TRBV6-1 with TRBJ1-2; tentative D call: TRBD1 (5 bases). Per the germline V gene, CDR1 is MNHNS and CDR2 is SASEGT. Deletions cut 2 bases from V and 4 bases from J, with 5 bases between. This CDR3 is built from 12 residues. This chain's CDR3 is CASSEQGYGYTF. The CDR3 DNA reads as TGTGCCAGCAGTGAACAGGGCTATGGCTACACCTTC.

The DNA for the CDR3 is TGTGCCAGTAGTCCCCGGACAGGGCAAGGCTACACCTTC. This codes for CASSPRTGQGYTF. The chain couples TRBV19 to TRBJ1-2; 8 bases are shared with TRBD1. The germline CDR1 and CDR2 sequences are LNHDA and SQIVND (reference sequence). This CDR3 has 13 residues. Germline trimming cut 5 bases from V and 8 bases from J; bases unmatched to any gene: 7.

V gene TRBV11-2 combines with J gene TRBJ2-1; D ambiguous. Germline V gene sequence: CDR1 SGHAT, CDR2 FQNNGV. Trimming shortened V by 2 bases and J by 5 bases, and 4 bases separated the two germline ends. The CDR3 contains 12 residues. The CDR3 DNA reads TGTGCCAGCAGCTTAAGAGACAATGAGCAGTTCTTC. Amino acids: CASSLRDNEQFF.

The rearrangement joins TRBV30 to TRBJ1-4; tentatively, D is TRBD1 (6 bases). Trimming removed 1 base at V and 8 bases at J, with 14 bases between. The V gene's germline CDR1 is GTSNPN and CDR2 SVGIG (reference sequence). This CDR3 has 14 residues. CDR3 DNA sequence: TGTGCCTGGAGTGCTTACAGGGTCGAAGAAAAACTGTTTTTT. Encoded protein: CAWSAYRVEEKLFF.